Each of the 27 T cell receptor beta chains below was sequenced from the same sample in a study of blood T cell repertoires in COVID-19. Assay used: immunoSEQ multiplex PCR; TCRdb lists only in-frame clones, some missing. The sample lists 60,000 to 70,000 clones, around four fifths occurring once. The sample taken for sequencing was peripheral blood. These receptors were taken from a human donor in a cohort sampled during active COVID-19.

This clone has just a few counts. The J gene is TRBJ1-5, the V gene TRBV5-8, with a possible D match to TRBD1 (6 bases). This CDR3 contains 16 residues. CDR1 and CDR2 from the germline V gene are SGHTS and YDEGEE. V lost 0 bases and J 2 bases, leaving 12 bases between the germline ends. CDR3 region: CASSLAAGAGNQPQHF. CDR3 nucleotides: TGTGCCAGCAGCTTGGCCGCGGGGGCTGGCAATCAGCCCCAGCATTTT.

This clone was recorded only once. This CDR3 is CASSRYRAINSPLHF. The CDR3 DNA reads TGCGCCAGCAGCCGCTACAGGGCGATCAATTCACCCCTCCACTTT. The chain is built from TRBV4-3 and TRBJ1-6; weak D call: TRBD1 (6 bases). The germline V and J ends were trimmed by 4 bases and 7 bases, with 14 bases remaining between them. The V gene's germline CDR1 is LGHNA and CDR2 YSLEER. This CDR3 has 15 residues.

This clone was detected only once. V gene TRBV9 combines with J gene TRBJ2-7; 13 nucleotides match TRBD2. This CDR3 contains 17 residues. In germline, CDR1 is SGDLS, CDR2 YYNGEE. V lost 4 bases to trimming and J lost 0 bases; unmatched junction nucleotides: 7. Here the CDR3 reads CASSSGLAGVNSYEQYF. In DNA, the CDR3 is TGTGCCAGCAGCTCCGGACTAGCGGGGGTAAACTCCTACGAGCAGTACTTC.

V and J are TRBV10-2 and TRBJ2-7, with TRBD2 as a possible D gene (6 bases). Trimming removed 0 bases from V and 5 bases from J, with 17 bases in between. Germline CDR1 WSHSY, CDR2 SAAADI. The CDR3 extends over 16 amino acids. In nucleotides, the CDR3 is TGCGCCAGCAGTGAGTCCAGCGGGCTAGTCCGCGACGAGCAGTACTTC. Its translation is CASSESSGLVRDEQYF.

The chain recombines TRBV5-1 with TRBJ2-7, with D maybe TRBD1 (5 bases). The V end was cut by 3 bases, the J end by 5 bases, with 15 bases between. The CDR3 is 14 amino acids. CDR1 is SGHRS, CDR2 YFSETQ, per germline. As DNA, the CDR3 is TGCGCCAGCAGCTCCGCAGGGAACAGACACGAGCAGTACTTC. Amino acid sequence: CASSSAGNRHEQYF.

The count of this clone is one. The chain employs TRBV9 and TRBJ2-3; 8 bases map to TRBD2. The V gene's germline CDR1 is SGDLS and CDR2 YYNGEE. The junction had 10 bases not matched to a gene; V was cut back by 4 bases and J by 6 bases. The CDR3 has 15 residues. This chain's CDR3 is CASSTRREGKDTQYF. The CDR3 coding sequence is TGTGCCAGCAGCACCCGCCGGGAGGGCAAGGATACGCAGTATTTT.

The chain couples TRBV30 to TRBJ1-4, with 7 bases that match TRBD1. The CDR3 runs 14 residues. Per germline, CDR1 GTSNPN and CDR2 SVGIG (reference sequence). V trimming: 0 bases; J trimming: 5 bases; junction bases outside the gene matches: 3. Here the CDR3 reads CAWSVPGGNEKLFF. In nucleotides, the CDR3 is TGTGCCTGGAGTGTACCAGGGGGAAATGAAAAACTGTTTTTT.

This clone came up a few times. The CDR3 is CASRITGAAYNSPLHF. CDR3 coding DNA: TGTGCCAGTAGGATTACAGGGGCGGCCTATAATTCACCCCTCCACTTT. The V call is TRBV19, the J call TRBJ1-6, with 7 nucleotides matching TRBD1. The CDR3 runs to 16 residues. Unmatched junction bases numbered 7, after V lost 6 bases and J lost 2 bases. The germline CDR1 and CDR2 sequences are LNHDA and SQIVND (reference sequence).

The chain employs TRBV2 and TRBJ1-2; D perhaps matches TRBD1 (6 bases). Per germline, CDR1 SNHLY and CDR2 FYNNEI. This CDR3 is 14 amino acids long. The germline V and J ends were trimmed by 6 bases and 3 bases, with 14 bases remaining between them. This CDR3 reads CASRPTGTDYGYTF. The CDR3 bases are TGTGCCAGCAGGCCAACAGGGACCGACTATGGCTACACCTTC.

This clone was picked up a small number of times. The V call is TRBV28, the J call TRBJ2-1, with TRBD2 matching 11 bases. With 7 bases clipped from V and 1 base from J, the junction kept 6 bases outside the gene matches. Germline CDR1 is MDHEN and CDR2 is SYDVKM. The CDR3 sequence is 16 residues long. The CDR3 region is CASISGGAASYNEQFF. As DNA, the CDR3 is TGTGCCAGCATTAGCGGGGGGGCCGCGTCCTACAATGAGCAGTTCTTC.

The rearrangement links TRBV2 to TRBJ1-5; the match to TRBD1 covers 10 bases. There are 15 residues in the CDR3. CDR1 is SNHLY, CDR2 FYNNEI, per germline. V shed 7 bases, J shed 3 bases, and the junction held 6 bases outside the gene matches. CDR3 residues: CASIRDRGFNQPQHF. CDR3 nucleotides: TGTGCCAGCATCCGGGACAGGGGCTTCAATCAGCCCCAGCATTTT. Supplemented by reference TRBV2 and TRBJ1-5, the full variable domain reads EPEVTQTPSHQVTQMGQEVILRCVPISNHLYFYWYRQILGQKVEFLVSFYNNEISEKSEIFDDQFSVERPDGSNFTLKIRSTKLEDSAMYFCASIRDRGFNQPQHFGDGTRLSIL.

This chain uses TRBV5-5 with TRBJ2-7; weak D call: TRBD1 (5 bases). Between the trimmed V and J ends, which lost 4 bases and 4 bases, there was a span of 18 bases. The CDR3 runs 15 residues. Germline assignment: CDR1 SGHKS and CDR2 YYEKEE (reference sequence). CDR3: CASSSQGSTVYEQYF. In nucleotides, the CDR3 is TGTGCCAGCAGCAGTCAGGGTTCTACCGTTTACGAGCAGTACTTC. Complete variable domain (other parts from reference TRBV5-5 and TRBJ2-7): DAGVTQSPTHLIKTRGQQVTLRCSPISGHKSVSWYQQVLGQGPQFIFQYYEKEERGRGNFPDRFSARQFPNYSSELNVNALLLGDSALYLCASSSQGSTVYEQYFGPGTRLTVT.

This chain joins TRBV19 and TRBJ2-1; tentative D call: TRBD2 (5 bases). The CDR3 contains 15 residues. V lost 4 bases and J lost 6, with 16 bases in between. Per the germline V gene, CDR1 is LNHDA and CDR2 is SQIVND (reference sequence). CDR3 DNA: TGTGCCAGTAGTACCGGGTCCGGGATACTCAATGAGCAGTTCTTC. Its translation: CASSTGSGILNEQFF.

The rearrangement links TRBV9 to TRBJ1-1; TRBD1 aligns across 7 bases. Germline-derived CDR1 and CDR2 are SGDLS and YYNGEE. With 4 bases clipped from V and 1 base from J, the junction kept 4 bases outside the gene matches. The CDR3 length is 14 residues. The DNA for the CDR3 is TGTGCCAGCAGCCCACGGACAGGGAACACTGAAGCTTTCTTT. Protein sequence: CASSPRTGNTEAFF.

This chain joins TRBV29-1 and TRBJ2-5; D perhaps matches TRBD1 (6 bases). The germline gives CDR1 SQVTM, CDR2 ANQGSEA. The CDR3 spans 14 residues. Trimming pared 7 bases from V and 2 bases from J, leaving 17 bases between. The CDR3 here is CSARQGSGQETQYF. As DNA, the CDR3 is TGCAGCGCGCGGCAGGGGTCGGGTCAAGAGACCCAGTACTTC.

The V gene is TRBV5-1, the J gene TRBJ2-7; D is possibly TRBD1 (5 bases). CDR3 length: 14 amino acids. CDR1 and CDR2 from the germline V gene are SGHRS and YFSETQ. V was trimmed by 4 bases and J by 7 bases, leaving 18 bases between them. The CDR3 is CASSVPLGQTEQYF. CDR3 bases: TGCGCCAGCAGCGTACCATTGGGGCAGACTGAGCAGTACTTC.

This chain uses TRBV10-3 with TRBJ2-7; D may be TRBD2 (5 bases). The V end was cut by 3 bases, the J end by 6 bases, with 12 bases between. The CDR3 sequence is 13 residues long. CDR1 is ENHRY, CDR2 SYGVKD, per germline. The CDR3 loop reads CAISEILEGEQYF. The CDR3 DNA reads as TGTGCCATCAGTGAAATACTAGAGGGCGAGCAGTACTTC.

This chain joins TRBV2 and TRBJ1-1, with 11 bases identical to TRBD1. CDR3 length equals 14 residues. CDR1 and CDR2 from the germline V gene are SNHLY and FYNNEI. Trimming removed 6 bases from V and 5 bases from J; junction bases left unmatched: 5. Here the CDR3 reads CASRGQGDLTEAFF. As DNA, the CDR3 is TGTGCCAGCAGGGGACAGGGGGATTTGACTGAAGCTTTCTTT.

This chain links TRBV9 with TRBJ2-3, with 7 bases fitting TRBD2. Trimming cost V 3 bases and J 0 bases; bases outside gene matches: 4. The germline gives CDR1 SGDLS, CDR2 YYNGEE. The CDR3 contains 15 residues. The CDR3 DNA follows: TGTGCCAGCAGCGCCAGAGCGGGGAGCACAGATACGCAGTATTTT. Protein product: CASSARAGSTDTQYF.

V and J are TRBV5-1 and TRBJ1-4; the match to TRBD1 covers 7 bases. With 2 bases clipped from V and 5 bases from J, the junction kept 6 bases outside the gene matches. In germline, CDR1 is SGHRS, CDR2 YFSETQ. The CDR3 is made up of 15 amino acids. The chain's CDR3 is CASSFGQAQNEKLFF. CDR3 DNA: TGCGCCAGCAGCTTCGGACAGGCCCAGAATGAAAAACTGTTTTTT. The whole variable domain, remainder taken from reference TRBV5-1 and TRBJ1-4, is KAGVTQTPRYLIKTRGQQVTLSCSPISGHRSVSWYQQTPGQGLQFLFEYFSETQRNKGNFPGRFSGRQFSNSRSEMNVSTLELGDSALYLCASSFGQAQNEKLFFGSGTQLSVL.

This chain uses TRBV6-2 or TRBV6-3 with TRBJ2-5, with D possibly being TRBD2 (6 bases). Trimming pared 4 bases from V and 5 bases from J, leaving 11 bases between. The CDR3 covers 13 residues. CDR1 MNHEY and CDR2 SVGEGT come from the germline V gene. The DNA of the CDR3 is TGTGCCAGCAGTTCGACTAGTGTCGAGACCCAGTACTTC. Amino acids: CASSSTSVETQYF.

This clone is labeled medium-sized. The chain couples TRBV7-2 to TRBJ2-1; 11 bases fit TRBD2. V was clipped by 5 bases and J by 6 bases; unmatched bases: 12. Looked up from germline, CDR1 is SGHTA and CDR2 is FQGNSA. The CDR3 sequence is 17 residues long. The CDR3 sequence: CASSPVVAGGWANEQFF. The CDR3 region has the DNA TGTGCCAGCAGCCCGGTGGTAGCGGGGGGGTGGGCCAATGAGCAGTTCTTC. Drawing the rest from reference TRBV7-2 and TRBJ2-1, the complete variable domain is GAGVSQSPSNKVTEKGKDVELRCDPISGHTALYWYRQSLGQGLEFLIYFQGNSAPDKSGLPSDRFSAERTGGSVSTLTIQRTQQEDSAVYLCASSPVVAGGWANEQFFGPGTRLTVL.

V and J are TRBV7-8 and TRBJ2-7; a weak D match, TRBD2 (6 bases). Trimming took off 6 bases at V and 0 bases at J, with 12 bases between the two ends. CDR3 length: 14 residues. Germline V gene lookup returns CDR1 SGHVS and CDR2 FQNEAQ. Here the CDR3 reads CASSPPGGSYEQYF. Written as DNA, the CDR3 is TGTGCCAGCAGTCCCCCCGGGGGCTCCTACGAGCAGTACTTC.

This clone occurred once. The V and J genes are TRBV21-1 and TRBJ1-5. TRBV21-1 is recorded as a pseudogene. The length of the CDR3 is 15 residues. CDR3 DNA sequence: TGTGCCAGCAGCAAAGGGGGGGACCTCTTCCAGCCCCAGCATTTT. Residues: CASSKGGDLFQPQHF.

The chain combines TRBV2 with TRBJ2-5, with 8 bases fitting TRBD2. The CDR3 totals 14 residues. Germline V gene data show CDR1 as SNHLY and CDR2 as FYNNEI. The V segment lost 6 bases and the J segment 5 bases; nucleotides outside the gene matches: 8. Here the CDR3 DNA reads TGTGCCAGCAGGCGGACTAGCCCTCGCGAGACCCAGTACTTC. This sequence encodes CASRRTSPRETQYF.

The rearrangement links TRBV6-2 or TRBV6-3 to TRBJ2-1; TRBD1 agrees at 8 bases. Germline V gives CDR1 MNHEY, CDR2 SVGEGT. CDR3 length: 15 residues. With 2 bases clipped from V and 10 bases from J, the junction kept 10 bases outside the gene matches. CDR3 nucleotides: TGTGCCAGCAGTTACCGAACCCAGGGGGCGCGGGAGCAGTTCTTC. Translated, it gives CASSYRTQGAREQFF.

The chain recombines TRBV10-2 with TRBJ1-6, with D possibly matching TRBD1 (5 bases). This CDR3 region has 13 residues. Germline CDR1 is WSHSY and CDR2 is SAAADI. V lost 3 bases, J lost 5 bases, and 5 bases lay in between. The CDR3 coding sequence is TGCGCCAGCAGTGACAGGGATAATTCACCCCTCCACTTT. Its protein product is CASSDRDNSPLHF.